This T cell receptor (beta chain) was identified in a study of blood T cell repertoires in COVID-19. Looking at the study overall: PBMCs, B-cell-depleted T cells, or T cells provided the cDNA or gDNA that made up the material.

CDR3 size: 13 residues. CDR1 is MNHEY and CDR2 is SVGAGI in the germline V gene. Between the trimmed V and J ends, which lost 2 bases and 1 base, there was a span of 6 bases. Repertoires were generated with immunoSEQ multiplex PCR, while TCRdb's copy carries only in-frame clones and drops some. The profile shows 150,000 or so clones, around 85% of them singletons. This TCR came from a man aged 55 to 70 with acute or convalescent COVID-19. Sequenced sample: peripheral blood. The rearrangement uses TRBV6-5 and TRBJ2-7; no definite D call. CDR3 sequence: CASSYGPSYEQYF. The CDR3 DNA is TGTGCCAGCAGTTACGGGCCTTCCTACGAGCAGTACTTC.